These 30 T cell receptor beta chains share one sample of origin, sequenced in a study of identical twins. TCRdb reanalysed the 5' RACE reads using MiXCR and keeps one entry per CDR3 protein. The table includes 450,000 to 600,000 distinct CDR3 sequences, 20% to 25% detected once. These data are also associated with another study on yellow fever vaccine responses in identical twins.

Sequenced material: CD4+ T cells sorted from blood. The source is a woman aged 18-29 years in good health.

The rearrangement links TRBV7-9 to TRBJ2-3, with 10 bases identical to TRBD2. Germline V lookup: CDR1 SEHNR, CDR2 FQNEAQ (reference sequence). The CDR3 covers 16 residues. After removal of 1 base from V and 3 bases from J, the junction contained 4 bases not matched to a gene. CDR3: CASSLVLAGATDTQYF. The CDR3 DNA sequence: TGTGCCAGCAGCTTAGTGCTAGCGGGAGCTACAGATACGCAGTATTTT.

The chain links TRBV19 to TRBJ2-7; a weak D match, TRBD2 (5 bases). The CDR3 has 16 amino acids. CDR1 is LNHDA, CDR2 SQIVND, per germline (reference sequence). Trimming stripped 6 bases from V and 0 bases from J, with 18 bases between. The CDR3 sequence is CASRLASAPSSYEQYF. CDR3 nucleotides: TGTGCCAGTAGGCTAGCCAGCGCGCCAAGCTCCTACGAGCAGTACTTC.

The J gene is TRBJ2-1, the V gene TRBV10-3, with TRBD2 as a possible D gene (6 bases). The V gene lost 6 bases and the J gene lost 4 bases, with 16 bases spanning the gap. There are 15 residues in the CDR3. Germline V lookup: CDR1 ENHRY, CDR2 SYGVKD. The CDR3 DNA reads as TGTGCCATCAGCGAGACTAGTGGATGGTACAATGAGCAGTTCTTC. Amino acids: CAISETSGWYNEQFF.

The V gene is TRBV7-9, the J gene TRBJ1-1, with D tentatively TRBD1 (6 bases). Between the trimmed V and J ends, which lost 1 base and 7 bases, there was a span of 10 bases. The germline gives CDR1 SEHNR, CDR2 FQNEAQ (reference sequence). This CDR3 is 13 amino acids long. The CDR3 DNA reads TGTGCCAGCAGCTTAGTTGAGGGGGGTGAAGCTTTCTTT. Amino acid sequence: CASSLVEGGEAFF.

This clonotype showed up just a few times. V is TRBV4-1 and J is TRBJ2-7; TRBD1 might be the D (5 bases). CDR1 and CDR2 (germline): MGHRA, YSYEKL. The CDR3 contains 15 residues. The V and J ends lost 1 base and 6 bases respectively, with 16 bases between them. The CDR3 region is CASSQGDHHRFEQYV. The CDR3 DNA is TGCGCCAGCAGCCAAGGCGATCACCACAGGTTCGAGCAGTACGTC.

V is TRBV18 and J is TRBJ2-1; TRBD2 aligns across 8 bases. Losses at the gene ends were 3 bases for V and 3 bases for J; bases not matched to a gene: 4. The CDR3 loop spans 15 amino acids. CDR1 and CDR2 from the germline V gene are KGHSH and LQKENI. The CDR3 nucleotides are TGTGCCAGCTCACCCACTAGCGGAGTCTACAATGAGCAGTTCTTC. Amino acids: CASSPTSGVYNEQFF. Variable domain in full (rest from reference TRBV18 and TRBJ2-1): NAGVMQNPRHLVRRRGQEARLRCSPMKGHSHVYWYRQLPEEGLKFMVYLQKENIIDESGMPKERFSAEFPKEGPSILRIQQVVRGDSAAYFCASSPTSGVYNEQFFGPGTRLTVL.

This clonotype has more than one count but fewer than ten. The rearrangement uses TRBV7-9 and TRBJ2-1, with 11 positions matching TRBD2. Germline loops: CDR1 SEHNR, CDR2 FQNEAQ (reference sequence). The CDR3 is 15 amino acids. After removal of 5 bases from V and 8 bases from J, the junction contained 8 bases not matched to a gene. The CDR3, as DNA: TGTGCCAGCAGCCAGGGACTAGCGGCATGGGATGAGCAGTTCTTC. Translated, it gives CASSQGLAAWDEQFF.

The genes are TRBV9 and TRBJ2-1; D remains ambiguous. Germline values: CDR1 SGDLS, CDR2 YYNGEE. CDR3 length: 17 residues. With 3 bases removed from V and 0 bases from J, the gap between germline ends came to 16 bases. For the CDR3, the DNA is TGTGCCAGCAGCGCTGGGTTCGCGGAGAGCTCCTACAATGAGCAGTTCTTC. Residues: CASSAGFAESSYNEQFF.

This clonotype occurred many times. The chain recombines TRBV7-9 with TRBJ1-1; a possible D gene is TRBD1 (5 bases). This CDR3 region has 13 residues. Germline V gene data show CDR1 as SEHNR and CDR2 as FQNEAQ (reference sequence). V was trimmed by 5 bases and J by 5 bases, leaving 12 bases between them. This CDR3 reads CASSPRGGTEAFF. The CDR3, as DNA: TGTGCCAGCAGCCCCCGGGGGGGGACTGAAGCTTTCTTT.

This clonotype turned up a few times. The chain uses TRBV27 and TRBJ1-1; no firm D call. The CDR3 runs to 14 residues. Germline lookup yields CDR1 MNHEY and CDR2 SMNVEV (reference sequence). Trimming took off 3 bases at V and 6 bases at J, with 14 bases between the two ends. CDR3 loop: CASSFLSPGAEAFF. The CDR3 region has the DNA TGTGCCAGCAGTTTCCTTTCCCCAGGCGCTGAAGCTTTCTTT.

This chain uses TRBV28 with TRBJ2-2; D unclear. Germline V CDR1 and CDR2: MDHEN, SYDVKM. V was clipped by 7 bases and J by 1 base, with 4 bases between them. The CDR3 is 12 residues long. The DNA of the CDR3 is TGTGCCAGCAAGGAGAACACCGGGGAGCTGTTTTTT. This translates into CASKENTGELFF.

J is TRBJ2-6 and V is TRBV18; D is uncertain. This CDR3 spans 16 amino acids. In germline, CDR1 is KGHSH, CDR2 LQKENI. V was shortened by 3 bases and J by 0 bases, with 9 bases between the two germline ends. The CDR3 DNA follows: TGTGCCAGCTCACCGACCGGAAACTCTGGGGCCAACGTCCTGACTTTC. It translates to CASSPTGNSGANVLTF.

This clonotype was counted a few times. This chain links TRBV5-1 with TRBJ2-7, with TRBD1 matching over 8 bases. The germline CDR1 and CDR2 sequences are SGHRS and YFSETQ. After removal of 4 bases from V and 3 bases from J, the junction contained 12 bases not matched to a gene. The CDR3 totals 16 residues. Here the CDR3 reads CASSPQGAPSNYEQYF. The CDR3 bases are TGCGCCAGCAGCCCCCAGGGGGCCCCTTCCAACTACGAGCAGTACTTC.

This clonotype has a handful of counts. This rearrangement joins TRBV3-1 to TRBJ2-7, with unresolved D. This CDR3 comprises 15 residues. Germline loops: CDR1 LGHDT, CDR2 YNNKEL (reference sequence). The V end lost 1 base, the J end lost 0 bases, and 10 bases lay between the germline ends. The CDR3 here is CASSQAPKDSYEQYF. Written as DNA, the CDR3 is TGTGCCAGCAGCCAAGCCCCTAAAGACTCCTACGAGCAGTACTTC.

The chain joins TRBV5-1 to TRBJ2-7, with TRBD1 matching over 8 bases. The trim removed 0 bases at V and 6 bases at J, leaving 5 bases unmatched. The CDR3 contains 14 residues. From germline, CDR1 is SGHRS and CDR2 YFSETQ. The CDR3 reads CASSLGQGALEQYF. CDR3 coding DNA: TGCGCCAGCAGCTTGGGTCAGGGGGCCCTCGAGCAGTACTTC.

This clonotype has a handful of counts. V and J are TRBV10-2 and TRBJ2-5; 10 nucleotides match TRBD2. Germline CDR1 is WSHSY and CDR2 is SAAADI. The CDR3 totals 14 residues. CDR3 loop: CTVAASGRDETQYF. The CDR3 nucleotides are TGCACCGTGGCGGCTAGCGGGAGAGATGAGACCCAGTACTTC.

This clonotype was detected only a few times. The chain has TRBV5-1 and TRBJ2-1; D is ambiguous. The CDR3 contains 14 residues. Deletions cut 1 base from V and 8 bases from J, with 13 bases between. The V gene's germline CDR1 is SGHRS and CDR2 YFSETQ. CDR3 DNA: TGCGCCAGCAGCTTGACAAATTCTGGAGATGAGCAGTTCTTC. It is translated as CASSLTNSGDEQFF.

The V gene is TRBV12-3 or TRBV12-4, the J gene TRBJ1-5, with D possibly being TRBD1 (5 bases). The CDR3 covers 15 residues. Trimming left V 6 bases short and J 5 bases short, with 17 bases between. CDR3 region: CASRPGGTWDQPQHF. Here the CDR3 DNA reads TGTGCCAGCAGACCGGGGGGGACTTGGGATCAGCCCCAGCATTTT.

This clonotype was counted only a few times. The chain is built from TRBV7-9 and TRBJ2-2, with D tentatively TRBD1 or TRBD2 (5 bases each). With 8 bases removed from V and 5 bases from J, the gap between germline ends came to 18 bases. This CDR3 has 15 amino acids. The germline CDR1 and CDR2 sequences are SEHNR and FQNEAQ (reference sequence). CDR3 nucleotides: TGTGCCAGCCCAGGGAGAAGTAGTGGTACCGGGGAGCTGTTTTTT. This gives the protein CASPGRSSGTGELFF.

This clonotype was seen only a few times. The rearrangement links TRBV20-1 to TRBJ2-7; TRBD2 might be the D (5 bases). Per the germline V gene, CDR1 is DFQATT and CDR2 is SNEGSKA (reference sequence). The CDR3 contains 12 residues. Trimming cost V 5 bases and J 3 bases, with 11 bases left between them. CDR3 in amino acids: CSARAGDYEQYV. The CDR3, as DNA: TGCAGTGCTCGCGCCGGGGACTACGAGCAGTACGTC.

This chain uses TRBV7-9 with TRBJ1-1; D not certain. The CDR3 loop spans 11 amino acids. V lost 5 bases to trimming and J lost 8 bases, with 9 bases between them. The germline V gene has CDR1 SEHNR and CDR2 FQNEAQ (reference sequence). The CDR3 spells CASSLQSEAFF. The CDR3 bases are TGTGCCAGCAGCCTTCAATCCGAAGCTTTCTTT.

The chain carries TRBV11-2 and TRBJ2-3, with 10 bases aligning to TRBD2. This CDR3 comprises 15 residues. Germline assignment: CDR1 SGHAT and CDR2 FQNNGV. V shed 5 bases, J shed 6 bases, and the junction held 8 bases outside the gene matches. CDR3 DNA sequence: TGTGCCAGCAGCGTTAAGCGGGAGGGTACGGATACGCAGTATTTT. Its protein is CASSVKREGTDTQYF.

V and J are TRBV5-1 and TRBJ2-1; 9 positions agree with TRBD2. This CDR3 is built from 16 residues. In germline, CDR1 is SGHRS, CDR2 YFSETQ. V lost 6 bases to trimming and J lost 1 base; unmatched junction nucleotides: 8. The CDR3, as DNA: TGCGCCAGCACCCTGGGAAGCGGGGGGTCCTACAATGAGCAGTTCTTC. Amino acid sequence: CASTLGSGGSYNEQFF. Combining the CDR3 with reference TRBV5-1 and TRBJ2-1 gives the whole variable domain KAGVTQTPRYLIKTRGQQVTLSCSPISGHRSVSWYQQTPGQGLQFLFEYFSETQRNKGNFPGRFSGRQFSNSRSEMNVSTLELGDSALYLCASTLGSGGSYNEQFFGPGTRLTVL.

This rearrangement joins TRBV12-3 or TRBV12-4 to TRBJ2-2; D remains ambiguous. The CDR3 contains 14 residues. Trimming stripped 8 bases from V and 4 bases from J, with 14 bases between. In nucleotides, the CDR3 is TGTGCCAGCCGATCAATTGACGGCACCGGGGAGCTGTTTTTT. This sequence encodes CASRSIDGTGELFF.

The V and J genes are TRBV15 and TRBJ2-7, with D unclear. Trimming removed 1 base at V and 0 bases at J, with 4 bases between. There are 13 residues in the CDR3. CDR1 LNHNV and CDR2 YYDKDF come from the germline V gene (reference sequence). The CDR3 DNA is TGTGCCACCAGCAGAGCCGGCTCCTACGAGCAGTACGTC. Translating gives CATSRAGSYEQYV.

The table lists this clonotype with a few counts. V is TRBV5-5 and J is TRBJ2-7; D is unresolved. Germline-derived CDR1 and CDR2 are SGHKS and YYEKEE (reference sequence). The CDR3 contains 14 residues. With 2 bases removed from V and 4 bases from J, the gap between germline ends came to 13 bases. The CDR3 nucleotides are TGTGCCAGCAGCTTCTCATGGGGAATTTACGAGCAGTACGTC. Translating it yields CASSFSWGIYEQYV.

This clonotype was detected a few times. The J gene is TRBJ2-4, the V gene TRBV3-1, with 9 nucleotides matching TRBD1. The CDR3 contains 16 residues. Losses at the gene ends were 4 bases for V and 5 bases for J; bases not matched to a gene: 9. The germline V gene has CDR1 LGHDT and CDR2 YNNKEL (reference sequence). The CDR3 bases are TGTGCCAGCAGCCCGTCCCGGGACAGGGTACAAAACATTCAGTACTTC. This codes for CASSPSRDRVQNIQYF.

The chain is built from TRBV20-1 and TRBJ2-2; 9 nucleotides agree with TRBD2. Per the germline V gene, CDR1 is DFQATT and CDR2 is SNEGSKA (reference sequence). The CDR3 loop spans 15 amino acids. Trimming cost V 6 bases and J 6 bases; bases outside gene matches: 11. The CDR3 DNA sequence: TGCAGTGCCACCTCCGGGACTAGCCTCGCCGGGGAGCTGTTTTTT. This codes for CSATSGTSLAGELFF.

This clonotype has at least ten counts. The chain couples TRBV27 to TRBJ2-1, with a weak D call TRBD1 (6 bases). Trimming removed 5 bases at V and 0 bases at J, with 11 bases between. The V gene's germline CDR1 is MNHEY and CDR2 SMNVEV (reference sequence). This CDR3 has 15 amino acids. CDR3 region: CASSPGTNSYNEQFF. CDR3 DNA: TGTGCCAGCAGTCCGGGGACAAACTCCTACAATGAGCAGTTCTTC.

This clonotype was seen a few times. The CDR3 sequence is CASSPYEGIGDTEAFF. For the CDR3, the DNA is TGTGCCAGCTCACCGTACGAGGGGATAGGGGACACTGAAGCTTTCTTT. The chain links TRBV18 to TRBJ1-1; D is perhaps TRBD1 (5 bases). CDR3 length: 16 amino acids. The V end lost 3 bases, the J end lost 3 bases, and 17 bases lay between the germline ends. CDR1 is KGHSH, CDR2 LQKENI, per germline.